The entry that follows covers one TCR beta chain sequence. The CDR3 has 13 amino acids. CDR1 DFQATT and CDR2 SNEGSKA come from the germline V gene (reference sequence). The authors isolated at least 7 million PBMCs per sample. This sample was taken from a study of blood T cells in healthy people across ages. The use of a sample-barcoded 5' primer and a J-beta primer mix characterized a second PCR of 7 to 11 cycles. TCRdb ran MiXCR on the 5' RACE reads and lists one entry per CDR3 protein. Of 500,000 to 650,000 distinct CDR3 sequences detected, about 27% appear once; the ten largest clones hold approximately 3.5%. This same sample was also taken into another study, of T cells of mothers and their children. That source notes: Per child, around 3 million TCR beta CDR3 reads were obtained, against over 9 million per mother.

The gene calls are TRBV20-1 and TRBJ2-5, with D hard to call. The J call is doubtful: the DNA matches TRBJ2-1 better. The sequenced material came from blood. The receptor comes from a boy under 10 years old in good health. CDR3 in amino acids: CSARDPEAAEQFF. The CDR3 DNA reads as TGCAGTGCTAGAGACCCTGAGGCGGCCGAGCAGTTCTTC.